Listed below are T cell receptor beta chains from one sample, sequenced in a study of cytomegalovirus exposure and HLA in healthy donors. Data came from immunoSEQ multiplex PCR; TCRdb stores just in-frame clones and leaves some out. The repertoire has about 120,000 clones, roughly 79% of them found once; the top ten carry about 2.4%. Sequenced input: PBMCs. These receptors were taken from a woman aged 40-49 years in good health and CMV-seronegative. Both conserved end residues are part of each CDR3. A D gene is named only where the DNA matches it firmly. Where a row states a size, it is once, few, many or the class of an expanded clone; other rows omit it.

size	J	D	V	CDR3	DNA
few	TRBJ1-1	.	TRBV5-1	CASSVGSWNTEAFF	TGCGCCAGCAGCGTAGGGAGCTGGAACACTGAAGCTTTCTTT
.	TRBJ1-5	.	TRBV7-8	CASSLTGINSNQPQHF	TGTGCCAGCAGCTTAACGGGAATTAATAGCAATCAGCCCCAGCATTTT
few	TRBJ1-1	TRBD1	TRBV27	CASTPTGGRNTEAFF	TGTGCCAGCACCCCGACAGGGGGCCGGAACACTGAAGCTTTCTTT
.	TRBJ1-5	.	TRBV6-6	CASSYSKGGNQPQHF	TGTGCCAGCAGTTACTCGAAGGGAGGCAATCAGCCCCAGCATTTT
once	TRBJ1-1	.	TRBV5-4	CASSSWSGGGGEAFF	TGTGCCAGCAGCTCGTGGTCCGGAGGGGGGGGTGAAGCTTTCTTT
few	TRBJ1-1	.	TRBV5-1	CASSRVNTEAFF	TGCGCCAGCAGTCGAGTGAACACTGAAGCTTTCTTT
.	TRBJ1-2	TRBD1	TRBV7-8	CASSLAQGGYGYTF	TGTGCCAGCAGCTTAGCGCAGGGGGGCTATGGCTACACCTTC
.	TRBJ2-7	TRBD2	TRBV9	CASSLGLAGTYEQYF	TGTGCCAGCAGCTTGGGACTAGCGGGGACCTACGAGCAGTACTTC
.	TRBJ1-2	TRBD1	TRBV28	CASSFRQGGHSYTF	TGTGCCAGCAGTTTCAGACAGGGGGGGCATAGCTACACCTTC
.	TRBJ2-5	TRBD1	TRBV2	CASSEARTGGETQYF	TGTGCCAGCAGTGAAGCCCGGACAGGGGGGGAGACCCAGTACTTC
.	TRBJ1-2	TRBD1	TRBV28	CASRTGTGSYGYTF	TGTGCCAGCAGGACCGGGACAGGGAGCTATGGCTACACCTTC
.	TRBJ1-2	.	TRBV30	CAWSGGASYGYTF	TGTGCCTGGAGTGGGGGAGCGAGCTATGGCTACACCTTC
.	TRBJ2-2	TRBD1	TRBV9	CASSVTGGNTGELFF	TGTGCCAGCAGCGTAACAGGGGGAAACACCGGGGAGCTGTTTTTT
.	TRBJ2-2	.	TRBV7-3	CASSLSAGNTGELFF	TGTGCCAGCAGCTTATCGGCAGGGAACACCGGGGAGCTGTTTTTT
.	TRBJ2-3	TRBD2	TRBV5-6	CASSTEGLGLTDTQYF	TGTGCCAGCAGCACCGAAGGACTAGGACTGACAGATACGCAGTATTTT
.	TRBJ2-7	TRBD1	TRBV9	CASSAGTGGFGEQYF	TGTGCCAGCAGCGCCGGGACAGGGGGTTTCGGCGAGCAGTACTTC
once	TRBJ1-2	.	TRBV19	CASSTQVGSGPFF	TGTGCCAGTAGTACACAGGTTGGCAGTGGGCCTTTCTTC
.	TRBJ1-2	TRBD1	TRBV6-1	CASSVGPGQGAVYGYTF	TGTGCCAGCAGTGTTGGGCCGGGACAGGGGGCAGTCTATGGCTACACCTTC
.	TRBJ2-2	TRBD2	TRBV5-6	CASSLRGRAWGELFF	TGTGCCAGCAGCTTACGCGGGAGGGCCTGGGGGGAGCTGTTTTTT
.	TRBJ1-5	TRBD1	TRBV9	CASSNRTGLNNQPQHF	TGTGCCAGCAGCAACAGGACAGGGTTGAACAATCAGCCCCAGCATTTT
few	TRBJ1-5	.	TRBV2	CASSLYREGNQPQHF	TGTGCCAGCAGCCTCTACAGAGAAGGCAATCAGCCCCAGCATTTT
once	TRBJ2-1	TRBD2	TRBV7-2	CASSSPGRRGAGNEQFF	TGTGCCAGCAGCTCCCCCGGCCGGCGGGGGGCGGGCAATGAGCAGTTCTTC
.	TRBJ1-6	TRBD1	TRBV7-9	CASSSSGQGIQPLHF	TGTGCCAGCAGCTCCTCGGGACAGGGTATCCAACCCCTCCACTTT
once	TRBJ2-1	TRBD2	TRBV6-5	CASNPAGGSLNEQFF	TGTGCCAGCAACCCAGCGGGAGGGTCCCTCAATGAGCAGTTCTTC
.	TRBJ1-1	.	TRBV30	CAGDVQAAMMRTEAFF	TGTGCCGGAGATGTACAGGCCGCGATGATGAGGACTGAAGCTTTCTTT
.	TRBJ2-1	TRBD2	TRBV5-5	CASSPLAGGYNEQFF	TGTGCCAGCAGCCCACTAGCGGGAGGGTACAATGAGCAGTTCTTC
.	TRBJ2-3	TRBD2	TRBV27	CASTTAGGPVDTQYF	TGTGCCAGCACCACAGCGGGAGGGCCTGTAGATACGCAGTATTTT
.	TRBJ2-1	TRBD2	TRBV7-3	CASSFAGTSGYNEQFF	TGTGCCAGCAGCTTCGCCGGGACTAGCGGTTACAATGAGCAGTTCTTC
once	TRBJ1-2	.	TRBV19	CASVGGDQVYGYTF	TGTGCCTCGGTGGGGGGGGACCAGGTCTATGGCTACACCTTC
.	TRBJ1-4	.	TRBV7-9	CASSLSWANEKLFF	TGTGCCAGCAGCTTATCATGGGCCAATGAAAAACTGTTTTTT
.	TRBJ1-4	TRBD1	TRBV5-1	CASSLGTGQKNEKLFF	TGCGCCAGCAGCTTGGGCACGGGACAGAAAAATGAAAAACTGTTTTTT
.	TRBJ1-4	.	TRBV5-1	CASSLGQGGEKLFF	TGCGCCAGCAGCTTGGGCCAGGGCGGTGAAAAACTGTTTTTT
few	TRBJ1-4	.	TRBV4-1	CASSQETGATNEKLFF	TGCGCCAGCAGCCAAGAGACGGGGGCAACTAATGAAAAACTGTTTTTT
.	TRBJ2-7	TRBD2	TRBV19	CASSIGIAGDPEEQYF	TGTGCCAGTAGTATCGGGATAGCGGGGGACCCGGAAGAGCAGTACTTC
.	TRBJ2-7	.	TRBV5-1	CASSLTGTPSYEQYF	TGCGCCAGCAGCTTGACCGGGACACCCTCCTACGAGCAGTACTTC
.	TRBJ2-1	TRBD1	TRBV28	CASSSGQGALNEQFF	TGTGCCAGCAGTTCCGGACAGGGGGCGCTGAATGAGCAGTTCTTC
.	TRBJ1-1	TRBD1	TRBV18	CASSPGQGNTEAFF	TGTGCCAGCTCACCAGGACAGGGGAACACTGAAGCTTTCTTT
.	TRBJ2-5	TRBD2	TRBV2	CASSEGGGRGETQYF	TGTGCCAGCAGTGAAGGTGGCGGGAGAGGCGAGACCCAGTACTTC
few	TRBJ2-7	TRBD1	TRBV2	CASSEGYRGRSYEQYF	TGTGCCAGCAGTGAGGGTTACAGGGGGCGATCCTACGAGCAGTACTTC
.	TRBJ2-7	.	TRBV27	CASSLSQGGYEQYF	TGTGCCAGCAGCTTGTCACAGGGCGGCTACGAGCAGTACTTC
.	TRBJ2-1	TRBD2	TRBV4-1	CASSQGRGSGGLNEQFF	TGCGCCAGCAGCCAAGGCAGGGGTAGCGGGGGGCTCAATGAGCAGTTCTTC
.	TRBJ1-2	.	TRBV18	CASSPEPQGGIYVRYTF	TGTGCCAGCTCACCAGAACCCCAAGGGGGAATTTACGTACGCTACACCTTC
once	TRBJ2-7	TRBD2	TRBV27	CASSTRGRPPSYEQYF	TGTGCCAGCAGCACCCGCGGGAGGCCTCCCTCCTACGAGCAGTACTTC
.	TRBJ2-2	TRBD2	TRBV27	CASRVSGGAQTGELFF	TGTGCCAGCAGAGTCAGCGGGGGGGCTCAAACCGGGGAGCTGTTTTTT
.	TRBJ2-1	.	TRBV6-8	CASCSLQGPYNEQFF	TGTGCCAGCTGCAGCCTGCAGGGGCCGTACAATGAGCAGTTCTTC
.	TRBJ2-1	.	TRBV5-1	CASSLDERGHYNEQFF	TGCGCCAGCAGCTTGGACGAGCGGGGACACTACAATGAGCAGTTCTTC
.	TRBJ2-6	.	TRBV4-1	CASRDFGQGYSGANVLTF	TGCGCCAGCAGAGATTTCGGCCAGGGGTACTCTGGGGCCAACGTCCTGACTTTC
.	TRBJ2-2	TRBD1	TRBV2	CASFNGAGGVYDTGELFF	TGTGCCAGCTTCAATGGGGCAGGGGGCGTCTATGACACCGGGGAGCTGTTTTTT